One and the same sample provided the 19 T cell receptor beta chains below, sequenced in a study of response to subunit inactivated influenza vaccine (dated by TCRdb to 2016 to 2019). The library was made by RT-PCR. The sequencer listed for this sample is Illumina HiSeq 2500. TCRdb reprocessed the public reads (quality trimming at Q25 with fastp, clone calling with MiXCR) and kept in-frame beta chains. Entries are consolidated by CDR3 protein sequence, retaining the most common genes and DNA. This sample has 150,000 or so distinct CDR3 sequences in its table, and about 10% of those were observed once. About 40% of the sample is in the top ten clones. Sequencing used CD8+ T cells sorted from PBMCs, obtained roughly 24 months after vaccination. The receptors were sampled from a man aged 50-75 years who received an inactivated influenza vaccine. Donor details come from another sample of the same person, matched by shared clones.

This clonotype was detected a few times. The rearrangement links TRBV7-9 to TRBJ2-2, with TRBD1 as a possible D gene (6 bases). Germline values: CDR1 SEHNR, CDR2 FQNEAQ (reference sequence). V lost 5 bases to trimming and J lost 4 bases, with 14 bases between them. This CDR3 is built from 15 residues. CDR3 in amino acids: CASSHRVMGTGELFF. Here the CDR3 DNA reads TGTGCCAGCAGCCACAGGGTGATGGGCACCGGGGAGCTGTTTTTT.

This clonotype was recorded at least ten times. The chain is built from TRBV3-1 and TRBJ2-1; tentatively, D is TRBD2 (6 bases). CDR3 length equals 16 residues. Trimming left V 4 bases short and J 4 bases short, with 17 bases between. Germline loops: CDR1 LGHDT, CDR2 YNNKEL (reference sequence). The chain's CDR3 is CASSLRRGHGYNEQFF. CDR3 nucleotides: TGTGCCAGCAGCCTTAGGAGGGGCCACGGGTACAATGAGCAGTTCTTC.

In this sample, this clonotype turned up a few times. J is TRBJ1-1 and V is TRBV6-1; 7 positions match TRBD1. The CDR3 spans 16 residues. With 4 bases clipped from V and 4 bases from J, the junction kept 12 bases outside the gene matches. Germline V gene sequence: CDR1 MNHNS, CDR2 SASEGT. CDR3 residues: CASSAIGRGLSTEAFF. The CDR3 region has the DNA TGTGCCAGCAGTGCAATCGGGAGGGGGCTAAGCACTGAAGCTTTCTTT.

The DNA of the CDR3 is TGTGCCAGCAGCCCATCGACGAGCAATCAGCCCCAGCATTTT. Residues: CASSPSTSNQPQHF. This chain uses TRBV4-2 with TRBJ1-5; D gene ambiguous. Trimming cost V 4 bases and J 1 base, with 8 bases left between them. The CDR3 is 14 amino acids. The germline CDR1 and CDR2 sequences are LGHNA and YNFKEQ.

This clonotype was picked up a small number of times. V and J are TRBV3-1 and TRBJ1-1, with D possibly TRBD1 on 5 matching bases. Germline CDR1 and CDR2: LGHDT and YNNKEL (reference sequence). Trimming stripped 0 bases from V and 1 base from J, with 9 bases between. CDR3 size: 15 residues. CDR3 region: CASSQEGHSNTEAFF. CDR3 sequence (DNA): TGTGCCAGCAGCCAAGAAGGACACTCGAACACTGAAGCTTTCTTT.

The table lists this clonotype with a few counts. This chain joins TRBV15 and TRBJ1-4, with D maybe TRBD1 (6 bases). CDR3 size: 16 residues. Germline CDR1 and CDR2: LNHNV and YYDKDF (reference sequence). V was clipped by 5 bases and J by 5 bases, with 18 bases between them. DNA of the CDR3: TGTGCCACCAGCGGCCGGAGGGGGGGTCTAAATGAAAAACTGTTTTTT. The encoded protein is CATSGRRGGLNEKLFF.

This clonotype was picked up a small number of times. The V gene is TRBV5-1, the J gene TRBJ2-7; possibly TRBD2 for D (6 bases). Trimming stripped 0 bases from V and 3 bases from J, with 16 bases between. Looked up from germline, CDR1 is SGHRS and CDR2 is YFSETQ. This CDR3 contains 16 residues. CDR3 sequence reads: CASSLAGRGIGYEQYF. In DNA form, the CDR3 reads TGCGCCAGCAGCTTGGCGGGCCGGGGGATTGGCTACGAGCAGTACTTC.

This CDR3 reads CASSSVTGPQETQYF. The CDR3, as DNA: TGTGCCAGCAGCTCCGTGACAGGGCCCCAAGAGACCCAGTACTTC. The rearrangement links TRBV7-6 to TRBJ2-5; TRBD1 agrees at 7 bases. The CDR3 runs 15 residues. V shed 4 bases and J 1 base; nucleotides not matched to a gene: 6. CDR1 is SGHVS and CDR2 is FNYEAQ in the germline V gene.

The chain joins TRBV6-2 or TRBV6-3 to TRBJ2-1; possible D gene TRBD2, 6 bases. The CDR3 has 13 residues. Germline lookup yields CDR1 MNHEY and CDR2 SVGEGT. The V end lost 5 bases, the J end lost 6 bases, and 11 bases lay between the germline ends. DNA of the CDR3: TGTGCCAGCAGTGGGACTGGTCTCAATGAGCAGTTCTTC. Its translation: CASSGTGLNEQFF.

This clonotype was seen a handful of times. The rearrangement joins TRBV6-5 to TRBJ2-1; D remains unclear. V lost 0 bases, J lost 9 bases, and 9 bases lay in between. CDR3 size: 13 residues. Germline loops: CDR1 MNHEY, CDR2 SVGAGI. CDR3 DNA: TGTGCCAGCAGTTACTCGTTTAGTAGTGAGCAGTTCTTC. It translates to CASSYSFSSEQFF.

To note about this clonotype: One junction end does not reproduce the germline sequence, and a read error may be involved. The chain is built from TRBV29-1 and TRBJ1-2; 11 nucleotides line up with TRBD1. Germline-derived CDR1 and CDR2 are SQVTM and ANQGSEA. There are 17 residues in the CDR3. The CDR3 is CSVPRGQGAQKFYGYIF. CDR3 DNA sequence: TGCAGCGTACCCCGAGGACAGGGGGCGCAAAAATTCTATGGCTACATCTTC.

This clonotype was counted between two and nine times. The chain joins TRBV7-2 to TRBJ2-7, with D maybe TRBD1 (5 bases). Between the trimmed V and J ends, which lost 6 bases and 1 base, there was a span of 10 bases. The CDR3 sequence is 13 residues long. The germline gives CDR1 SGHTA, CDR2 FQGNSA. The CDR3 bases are TGTGCCAGCAGTATGACAGCTTCCTACGAGCAGTACTTC. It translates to CASSMTASYEQYF. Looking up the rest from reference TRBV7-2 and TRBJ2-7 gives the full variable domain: GAGVSQSPSNKVTEKGKDVELRCDPISGHTALYWYRQSLGQGLEFLIYFQGNSAPDKSGLPSDRFSAERTGGSVSTLTIQRTQQEDSAVYLCASSMTASYEQYFGPGTRLTVT.

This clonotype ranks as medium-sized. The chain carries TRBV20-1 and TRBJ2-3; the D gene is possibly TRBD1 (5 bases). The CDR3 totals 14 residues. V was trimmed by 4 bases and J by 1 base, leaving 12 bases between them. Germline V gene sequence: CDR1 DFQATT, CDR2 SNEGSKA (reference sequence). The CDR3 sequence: CSATTETRTDTQYF. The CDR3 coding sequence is TGCAGTGCTACGACAGAGACACGCACAGATACGCAGTATTTT.

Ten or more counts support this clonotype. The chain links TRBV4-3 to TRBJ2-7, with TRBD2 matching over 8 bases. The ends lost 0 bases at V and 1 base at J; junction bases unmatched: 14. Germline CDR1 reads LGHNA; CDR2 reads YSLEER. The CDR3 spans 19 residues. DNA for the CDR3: TGCGCCAGCAGCCAAGATCTGGATAGCGGGACCATCGATTCCTACGAGCAGTACTTC. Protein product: CASSQDLDSGTIDSYEQYF.

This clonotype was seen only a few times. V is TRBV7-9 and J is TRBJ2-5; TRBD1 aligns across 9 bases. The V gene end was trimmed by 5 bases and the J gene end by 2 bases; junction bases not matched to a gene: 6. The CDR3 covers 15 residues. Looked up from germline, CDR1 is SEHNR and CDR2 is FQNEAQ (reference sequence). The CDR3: CASSRDRANQETQYF. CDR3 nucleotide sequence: TGTGCCAGCAGCCGGGACAGGGCCAATCAAGAGACCCAGTACTTC.

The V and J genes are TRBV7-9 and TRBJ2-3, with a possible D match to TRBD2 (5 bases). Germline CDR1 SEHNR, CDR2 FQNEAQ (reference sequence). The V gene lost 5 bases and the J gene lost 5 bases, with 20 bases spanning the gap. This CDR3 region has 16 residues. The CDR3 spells CASSHIPGRGKDTQYF. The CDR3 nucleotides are TGTGCCAGCAGCCATATCCCGGGGAGAGGAAAAGATACGCAGTATTTT.

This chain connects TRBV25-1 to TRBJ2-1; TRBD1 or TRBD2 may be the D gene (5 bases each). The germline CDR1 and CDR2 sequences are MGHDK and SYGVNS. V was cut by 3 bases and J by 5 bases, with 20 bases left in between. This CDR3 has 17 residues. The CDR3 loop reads CASSDSFGLGDHNEQFF. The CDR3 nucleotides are TGTGCCAGCAGTGACTCCTTCGGACTGGGGGACCACAATGAGCAGTTCTTC.

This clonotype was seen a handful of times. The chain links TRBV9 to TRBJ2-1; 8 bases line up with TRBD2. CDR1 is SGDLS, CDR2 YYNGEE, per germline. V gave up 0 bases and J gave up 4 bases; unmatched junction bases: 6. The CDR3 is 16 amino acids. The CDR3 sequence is CASSVGLAGIYNEQFF. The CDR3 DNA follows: TGTGCCAGCAGCGTAGGGTTAGCGGGAATTTACAATGAGCAGTTCTTC.

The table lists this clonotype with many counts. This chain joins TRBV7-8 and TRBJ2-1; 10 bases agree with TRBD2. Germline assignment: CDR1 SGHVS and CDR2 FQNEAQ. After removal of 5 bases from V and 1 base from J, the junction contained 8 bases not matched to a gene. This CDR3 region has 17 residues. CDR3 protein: CASSIWTSGSSYNEQFF. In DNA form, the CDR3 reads TGTGCCAGCAGCATTTGGACTAGCGGCTCATCCTACAATGAGCAGTTCTTC. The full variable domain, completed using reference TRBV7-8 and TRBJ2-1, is GAGVSQSPRYKVAKRGQDVALRCDPISGHVSLFWYQQALGQGPEFLTYFQNEAQLDKSGLPSDRFFAERPEGSVSTLKIQRTQQEDSAVYLCASSIWTSGSSYNEQFFGPGTRLTVL.